Each of the 13 T cell receptor beta chains below was sequenced from the same sample in a study of beta chain features in type 1 diabetes. Study-wide points: Shorter TCRB CDR3s, moderately but significantly so, marked every one of the four CD4+ subsets in Type 1 diabetes patients.

Expressed TCRB transcripts were sequenced after all isolated RNA was converted to cDNA. Repertoires were generated with immunoSEQ multiplex PCR, while TCRdb's copy carries only in-frame clones and drops some. This sample has 150,000 to 200,000 clones, with around 8% found just once. These receptors' targets are unknown. The sequencing input was central memory CD4+ T cells from blood. The source of these receptors is a woman aged 18-29 years with type 1 diabetes.

DNA of the CDR3: TGTGCCTGGAGCTGGGCAGGCCAATCTAGCAATCAGCCCCAGCATTTT. Translation gives CAWSWAGQSSNQPQHF. V is TRBV30 and J is TRBJ1-5, with unresolved D. The CDR3 loop spans 16 amino acids. The germline V and J ends were trimmed by 3 bases and 0 bases, with 15 bases remaining between them. Germline lookup yields CDR1 GTSNPN and CDR2 SVGIG (reference sequence).

This clone was picked up a small number of times. The CDR3 is CASSHGHANTEAFF. CDR3 bases: TGTGCCAGCAGCCACGGACATGCGAACACTGAAGCTTTCTTT. The genes are TRBV7-2 and TRBJ1-1; a possible D gene is TRBD1 (5 bases). The germline CDR1 and CDR2 sequences are SGHTA and FQGNSA. The CDR3 runs to 14 residues. The V end was cut by 5 bases, the J end by 1 base, with 11 bases between.

The chain combines TRBV13 with TRBJ2-7; 9 nucleotides match TRBD2. Looked up from germline, CDR1 is PRHDT and CDR2 is FYEKMQ (reference sequence). There are 15 residues in the CDR3. Losses at the gene ends were 5 bases for V and 5 bases for J; bases not matched to a gene: 10. This CDR3 is CASSLNSGGFNEQYF. The CDR3 DNA follows: TGTGCCAGCAGCCTTAATAGCGGGGGTTTCAACGAGCAGTACTTC. Looking up the rest from reference TRBV13 and TRBJ2-7 gives the full variable domain: AAGVIQSPRHLIKEKRETATLKCYPIPRHDTVYWYQQGPGQDPQFLISFYEKMQSDKGSIPDRFSAQQFSDYHSELNMSSLELGDSALYFCASSLNSGGFNEQYFGPGTRLTVT.

V gene TRBV4-1 combines with J gene TRBJ1-2; D unclear. Germline V gives CDR1 MGHRA, CDR2 YSYEKL. The CDR3 runs 10 residues. The germline V and J ends were trimmed by 6 bases and 8 bases, with 7 bases remaining between them. CDR3 sequence reads: CASSGEGYTF. The CDR3 coding sequence is TGCGCCAGCAGTGGAGAGGGCTACACCTTC.

The sample holds many counts of this clone. This sequence joins TRBV4-3 and TRBJ1-4, with D possibly matching TRBD1 (6 bases). The CDR3 runs 15 residues. Trimming took off 4 bases at V and 8 bases at J, with 17 bases between the two ends. Looked up from germline, CDR1 is LGHNA and CDR2 is YSLEER. The CDR3 loop reads CASSRTQTGYEKLFF. In nucleotides, the CDR3 is TGCGCCAGCAGCCGAACCCAGACAGGTTACGAAAAACTGTTTTTT.

The CDR3 spells CSVGTVNTIYF. The CDR3 DNA is TGCAGCGTTGGAACGGTTAACACCATATATTTT. This chain links TRBV29-1 with TRBJ1-3; D not certain. The CDR3 totals 11 residues. The germline V and J ends were trimmed by 4 bases and 7 bases, with 8 bases remaining between them. CDR1 is SQVTM, CDR2 ANQGSEA, per germline.

V gene TRBV28 combines with J gene TRBJ1-4, with D possibly TRBD1 on 5 matching bases. The V end lost 7 bases, the J end lost 3 bases, and 12 bases lay between the germline ends. In germline, CDR1 is MDHEN, CDR2 SYDVKM. This CDR3 region has 14 residues. The CDR3 bases are TGTGCCAGCACTCTCGGGGGGGCTAATGAAAAACTGTTTTTT. Its translation is CASTLGGANEKLFF.

This chain links TRBV19 with TRBJ1-1; no firm D call. CDR3 length: 14 amino acids. V was trimmed by 6 bases and J by 0 bases, leaving 11 bases between them. Per the germline V gene, CDR1 is LNHDA and CDR2 is SQIVND (reference sequence). The CDR3 DNA reads TGTGCCAGTAGGCCGGGAGTCATGAACACTGAAGCTTTCTTT. It codes for CASRPGVMNTEAFF.

This clone was counted between two and nine times. V and J are TRBV11-2 and TRBJ1-3; possible D gene TRBD1, 6 bases. With 5 bases removed from V and 1 base from J, the gap between germline ends came to 12 bases. The germline gives CDR1 SGHAT, CDR2 FQNNGV. This CDR3 comprises 15 residues. CDR3 sequence reads: CASSPGAISGNTIYF. The CDR3 nucleotides read TGTGCCAGCAGCCCAGGGGCCATTTCTGGAAACACCATATATTTT.

This clone occurred many times. The identical CDR3 is also encoded by other nucleotide sequences in the sample. The rearrangement links TRBV29-1 to TRBJ1-1; D not certain. Germline-derived CDR1 and CDR2 are SQVTM and ANQGSEA. The CDR3 totals 13 residues. The V gene lost 2 bases and the J gene lost 0 bases, with 7 bases spanning the gap. The DNA for the CDR3 is TGCAGCGTTGAACCCGACATGAACACTGAAGCTTTCTTT. Its translation is CSVEPDMNTEAFF. The variable domain in full, with the rest retrieved from reference TRBV29-1 and TRBJ1-1, is SAVISQKPSRDICQRGTSLTIQCQVDSQVTMMFWYRQQPGQSLTLIATANQGSEATYESGFVIDKFPISRPNLTFSTLTVSNMSPEDSSIYLCSVEPDMNTEAFFGQGTRLTVV.

On this clone itself: The identical CDR3 is also encoded by other nucleotide sequences in the sample. The chain uses TRBV28 and TRBJ2-7; D is unclear. This CDR3 is built from 12 residues. The germline V gene has CDR1 MDHEN and CDR2 SYDVKM. V gave up 3 bases and J gave up 4 bases, with 7 bases separating them. DNA for the CDR3: TGTGCCAGCAGTTTGGGCGCGTACGAGCAGTACTTC. Encoded protein: CASSLGAYEQYF.

This clone was seen more than once but under ten times. This sequence joins TRBV5-1 and TRBJ2-7; D not certain. There are 12 residues in the CDR3. V lost 4 bases and J lost 3, with 8 bases in between. Per germline, CDR1 SGHRS and CDR2 YFSETQ. CDR3 residues: CASSPSIYEQYF. The CDR3 nucleotides are TGCGCCAGCAGCCCGAGTATCTACGAGCAGTACTTC.

V and J are TRBV18 and TRBJ2-1; perhaps TRBD2 as D (7 bases). Looked up from germline, CDR1 is KGHSH and CDR2 is LQKENI. CDR3 length: 16 residues. V gave up 6 bases and J gave up 0 bases, with 15 bases separating them. Written as DNA, the CDR3 is TGTGCCAGCTCCCCTACGGGGGGCGGCTCCTACAATGAGCAGTTCTTC. Its protein product is CASSPTGGGSYNEQFF.